This T cell receptor (beta chain) was sequenced in a study of T cell responses to AZD1222 COVID-19 vaccine. Whole-study findings and limits: Donors skewed white British and female; clonal diversity was possibly underestimated.

With regard to this clone: Its antigen is still unknown.

Germline loops: CDR1 SGHRS, CDR2 YFSETQ. The length of the CDR3 is 11 residues. The ends were cut back, 0 bases at V and 12 bases at J, with 9 bases in the middle. Using immunoSEQ multiplex PCR, the repertoire was profiled, and TCRdb retains in-frame clones only, with some absent. The data contain about 160,000 clones, approximately 92% of them singletons. This chain joins TRBV5-1 and TRBJ1-2; unclear D gene. This TCR derives from an adult in good health. This material consisted of peripheral blood, taken on day 0 of AZD1222 vaccination. The CDR3 protein is CASSLGQHHTF. CDR3 nucleotides: TGCGCCAGCAGCTTGGGGCAGCATCACACCTTC. Full variable domain (rest looked up from reference TRBV5-1 and TRBJ1-2): KAGVTQTPRYLIKTRGQQVTLSCSPISGHRSVSWYQQTPGQGLQFLFEYFSETQRNKGNFPGRFSGRQFSNSRSEMNVSTLELGDSALYLCASSLGQHHTFGSGTRLTVV.